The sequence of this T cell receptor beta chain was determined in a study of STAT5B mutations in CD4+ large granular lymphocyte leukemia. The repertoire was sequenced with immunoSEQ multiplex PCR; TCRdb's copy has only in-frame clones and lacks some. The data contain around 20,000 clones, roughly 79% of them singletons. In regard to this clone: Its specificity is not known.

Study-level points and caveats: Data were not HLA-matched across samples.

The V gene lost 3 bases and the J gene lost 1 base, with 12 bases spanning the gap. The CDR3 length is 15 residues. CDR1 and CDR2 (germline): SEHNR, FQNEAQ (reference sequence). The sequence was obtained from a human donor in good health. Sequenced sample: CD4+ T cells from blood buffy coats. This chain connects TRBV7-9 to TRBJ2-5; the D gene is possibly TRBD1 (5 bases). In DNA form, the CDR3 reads TGTGCCAGCAGCTTTACCAGGGTCCTCCAAGAGACCCAGTACTTC. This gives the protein CASSFTRVLQETQYF.